This T cell receptor (beta chain) was profiled in a study of blood T cell repertoires in COVID-19. At the level of the study: Whether acute or convalescent, the COVID-19 samples came from the United States, Italy and Spain. T cells, B-cell-depleted T cells, or PBMCs supplied cDNA or gDNA.

Germline loops: CDR1 SGHNT, CDR2 YENEEA. Trimming pared 3 bases from V and 3 bases from J, leaving 8 bases between. The CDR3 runs 13 residues. As processed by the authors: Reference gene primer amplification gave nucleated cell count estimates. Generated by immunoSEQ multiplex PCR, the TCRdb table keeps only in-frame clones and is missing some. Clone size and the V and J calls come from that table; the DNA yielded D and trimming. The sample shows fewer than 200,000 clones, about four fifths of them seen only once. This receptor was identified in an elderly woman with acute or convalescent COVID-19. Sequenced: peripheral blood. The chain combines TRBV11-3 with TRBJ1-1; no clear D gene. The CDR3 coding sequence is TGTGCCAGCAGCTTCGGTGAGGACACTGAAGCTTTCTTT. Its translation is CASSFGEDTEAFF. Full variable domain (remainder filled in from reference TRBV11-3 and TRBJ1-1): EAGVVQSPRYKIIEKKQPVAFWCNPISGHNTLYWYLQNLGQGPELLIRYENEEAVDDSQLPKDRFSAERLKGVDSTLKIQPAELGDSAVYLCASSFGEDTEAFFGQGTRLTVV.